The following is a T cell receptor (beta chain) sequence with its context. Its antigen is unknown. This entry belongs to a study of Ad26.COV2.S vaccination and SARS-CoV-2 variants. Study at large: Once or twice, 56 days apart, Ad26.COV2.S was delivered intramuscularly.

Study conclusions and caveats: Reported post-vaccination CD8+ and CD4+ T cell responses to spike showed substantial breadth. Researchers reported similar non-spike TCR breadth in vaccine and placebo recipients.

Produced via immunoSEQ multiplex PCR; TCRdb's table is partial and in-frame only. This repertoire shows a few hundred thousand clones, 88% found once; its top ten account for approximately 4%. Treatment specified: some 20 received Ad26.COV2.S at low or high dose, single or two shots; about 5 received placebo; per-sample allocation not given. Samples analyzed were those drawn on day 63 after the first vaccine or placebo injection. CDR3 size: 18 residues. Germline lookup yields CDR1 MGHRA and CDR2 YSYEKL. Trimming shortened V by 4 bases and J by 2 bases, and 23 bases separated the two germline ends. V gene TRBV4-1 combines with J gene TRBJ1-2, with D perhaps matching TRBD1 (6 bases). The sample in question was peripheral blood, obtained in a trial of Ad26.COV2.S vaccine versus placebo. This receptor was identified in a person aged 18-65 years who received the Ad26.COV2.S COVID-19 vaccine or a placebo. The CDR3 nucleotides read TGCGCCAGCAGCCGGAACCGGGACACCCCGACGACCAACTATGGCTACACCTTC. Residues: CASSRNRDTPTTNYGYTF.